The rows below give T cell receptor beta chains drawn from one sample of a study of T cell repertoires in cytomegalovirus infection. TCRdb reprocessed the reads with MiXCR, giving one entry per CDR3 protein. Here the sample spans approximately 76,000 distinct CDR3 sequences, about 24% being singletons. These receptors' antigens are unknown. The sequencing here drew on CD8+ T cells from cultured PBMCs, taken from culture after CMV antigen stimulation. Source of these receptors: a human donor in good health (CMV status not recorded). Some clones in this sample may be carry-over from other donors' samples. The CDR3 runs from the conserved cysteine through the conserved F or W. A D gene is named only where the DNA matches it firmly. A row's size may be missing; if present it is once, few, many or a size class.

J	D	V	size	DNA	CDR3
TRBJ2-3	TRBD1	TRBV29-1	few	TGCAGCGGTGACAGGGGTGGAACAGATACGCAGTATTTT	CSGDRGGTDTQYF
TRBJ2-7	TRBD1	TRBV27	NA	TGTGCCAGCAGTTCGCCCGGGACAGGGCCTTCCTACGAGCAGTACTTC	CASSSPGTGPSYEQYF
TRBJ1-2	TRBD1	TRBV27	NA	TGTGCCAGCAGTTTATCCGGGGACAGGGGTACGAACACCTTC	CASSLSGDRGTNTF
TRBJ2-7	TRBD1	TRBV11-1	many	TGTGCCAGCAGCTTATGGGACAGCTCTTACGAGCAGTACTTC	CASSLWDSSYEQYF
TRBJ1-6	NA	TRBV28	many	TGTGCCAGCAGGAGACAGGTTTATTCACCCCTCCACTTT	CASRRQVYSPLHF
TRBJ1-1	NA	TRBV6-2/TRBV6-3	NA	TGTGCCACCTCGCGGAACACTGAAGCTTTCTTT	CATSRNTEAFF
TRBJ2-7	TRBD2	TRBV27	few	TGTGCCAGCAGTTACCAAAGCGGGAGCCCCTACGAGCAGTACTTC	CASSYQSGSPYEQYF
TRBJ2-1	NA	TRBV7-9	NA	TGTGCCAGCAGCGCCCCCAGGGGTGGGGGCTCCTACAATGAGCAGTTCTTC	CASSAPRGGGSYNEQFF
TRBJ1-1	NA	TRBV28	few	TGTGCCAGCAGTTTACAGGGGCGAATAGGGTCTGAAGCTTTCTTT	CASSLQGRIGSEAFF
TRBJ2-6	TRBD1	TRBV6-6	few	TGTGCCAGCAGCCCTCGGACAGGGTCGGCCAACGTCCTGACTTTC	CASSPRTGSANVLTF
TRBJ1-6	NA	TRBV4-1	NA	TGCGCCAGCAGCCAGGAACAGGTTCCTAATTCACCCCTCCACTTT	CASSQEQVPNSPLHF
TRBJ2-1	TRBD2	TRBV2	many	TGTGCCAGCAGCCCAGGGACTAGCGGGAAGTCCTACAATGAGCAGTTCTTC	CASSPGTSGKSYNEQFF
TRBJ2-1	NA	TRBV4-1	NA	TGCGCCAGCAGCCACAGCGAGATCTCCTACAATGAGCAGTTCTTC	CASSHSEISYNEQFF